The 9 T cell receptor beta chains in this list originate from one sample, sequenced in a study of cytomegalovirus exposure and HLA in healthy donors. The primer mix had 60 Vbeta and 13 Jbeta primers. TCRdb keeps only in-frame clones here, not all; method: immunoSEQ multiplex PCR. The sample yields some 120,000 clones, over 70% seen once. The sample comprised PBMCs. The receptors originated from a woman aged 40 to 50 in good health and CMV-seronegative.

This rearrangement joins TRBV9 to TRBJ2-5; the D gene is possibly TRBD2 (7 bases). Trimming took 4 bases from V and 5 from J, leaving 21 bases between them. Per the germline V gene, CDR1 is SGDLS and CDR2 is YYNGEE. The CDR3 has 16 amino acids. The CDR3 bases are TGTGCCAGCAGCCCCCGGGGGAGGGGGTCGGGGGAGACCCAGTACTTC. Translation gives CASSPRGRGSGETQYF.

The DNA for the CDR3 is TGTGCCAGTAGGGAGGGGGGGACCTCCTACGAGCAGTACTTC. This sequence encodes CASREGGTSYEQYF. The rearrangement links TRBV19 to TRBJ2-5; a possible D gene is TRBD2 (7 bases). The J call could be wrong; TRBJ2-7 is a better fit for the DNA end. This CDR3 contains 14 residues. The germline CDR1 and CDR2 sequences are LNHDA and SQIVND (reference sequence).

Worth noting for this clone: One end of the junction fails to match germline, which may point to a read error. The chain recombines TRBV6-6 with TRBJ2-1, with D maybe TRBD2 (6 bases). This CDR3 is 14 amino acids long. Germline V CDR1 and CDR2: MNHNY, SVGAGI (reference sequence). The CDR3 coding sequence is TGTGCCAGCAGTTACGCGGGAACATACAATGATCAGTTCTTC. Protein sequence: CASSYAGTYNDQFF.

This clone was detected a few times. The chain links TRBV5-6 to TRBJ1-4, with D possibly matching TRBD1 (6 bases). CDR3 length: 14 residues. Germline V gene lookup returns CDR1 SGHDT and CDR2 YYEEEE. V was pared by 4 bases and J by 7 bases, with 14 bases between. This CDR3 reads CASSPTGKGEKLFF. CDR3 bases: TGTGCCAGCAGCCCAACAGGGAAGGGTGAAAAACTGTTTTTT.

This sequence joins TRBV7-2 and TRBJ2-3; no definite D call. CDR1 is SGHTA, CDR2 FQGNSA, per germline. The CDR3 runs 15 residues. The V and J ends lost 4 bases and 1 base respectively, with 12 bases between them. The chain's CDR3 is CASSSRVGRTDTQYF. In DNA form, the CDR3 reads TGTGCCAGCAGCTCCCGGGTTGGCCGCACAGATACGCAGTATTTT.

J is TRBJ2-3 and V is TRBV7-3; 7 bases match TRBD2. The J segment lost 3 bases and the V segment lost 5 bases, leaving 5 bases of the junction unmatched. CDR3 length: 14 amino acids. Germline V gene data show CDR1 as SGHTA and CDR2 as FQGTGA. Here the CDR3 DNA reads TGTGCCAGCAGCCCCAGCGGGATGACAGATACGCAGTATTTT. This codes for CASSPSGMTDTQYF.

The rearrangement uses TRBV7-2 and TRBJ2-5; D gene ambiguous. The germline V gene has CDR1 SGHTA and CDR2 FQGNSA. Trimming left V 6 bases short and J 0 bases short, with 5 bases between. The CDR3 has 12 amino acids. DNA of the CDR3: TGTGCCAGCAGTTCGTACCAAGAGACCCAGTACTTC. Its protein product is CASSSYQETQYF.

The chain is built from TRBV6-5 and TRBJ2-6; maybe TRBD1 (6 bases). This CDR3 has 14 residues. V was clipped by 5 bases and J by 4 bases, with 9 bases between them. Germline CDR1 is MNHEY and CDR2 is SVGAGI. DNA for the CDR3: TGTGCCAGCAGTCAGGGGTCCGGGGCCAACGTCCTGACTTTC. This translates into CASSQGSGANVLTF.

The rearrangement links TRBV12-5 to TRBJ2-7; no reliable D call. Germline V CDR1 and CDR2: LGHNT, FRNRAP. The ends were cut back, 5 bases at V and 2 bases at J, with 4 bases in the middle. CDR3 length: 11 residues. CDR3 sequence reads: CASGQAYEQYF. In nucleotides, the CDR3 is TGTGCTAGTGGTCAGGCCTACGAGCAGTACTTC.